This is a list of T cell receptor beta chains from one sample in a study of control samples from healthy donors and cancer patients. The data were produced by immunoSEQ multiplex PCR, yet TCRdb's version contains in-frame clones alone and is incomplete. Among 260,000 or so clones, over 70% were seen once, and the ten largest hold 13%. The sample taken for sequencing was PBMCs. The receptors come from a woman aged 60-75 years with lung cancer. Each CDR3 is given with its conserved first and last residue. A D gene is named only where the DNA matches it firmly. Some rows have no size entry. The others give once, few or many, or a class for an expanded clone.

size: -; D: -; V: TRBV7-6; J: TRBJ2-7; DNA: TGTGCCAGCAGCTTCCCTGGGGACGAGCAGTACTTC; CDR3: CASSFPGDEQYF
size: -; D: TRBD1; V: TRBV7-3; J: TRBJ2-3; DNA: TGTGCCAGCAGCTCGACAGGGGTGGGCACAGATACGCAGTATTTT; CDR3: CASSSTGVGTDTQYF
size: -; D: -; V: TRBV5-6; J: TRBJ1-2; DNA: TGTGCCAGCAGCTTGGGCAGGGCCTATGGCTACACCTTC; CDR3: CASSLGRAYGYTF
size: -; D: -; V: TRBV5-1; J: TRBJ2-7; DNA: TGCGCCAGCAGCTTGGGTCGGCAAACAGAGCAGTACTTC; CDR3: CASSLGRQTEQYF
size: once; D: -; V: TRBV2; J: TRBJ2-5; DNA: TGTGCCAGCAGGGCAGAGGCAAAAGAGACCCAGTACTTC; CDR3: CASRAEAKETQYF
size: few; D: TRBD1; V: TRBV28; J: TRBJ2-2; DNA: TGTGCCAGCAGCCTTACAGGGGGCGCCGCCGGGGAGCTGTTTTTT; CDR3: CASSLTGGAAGELFF
size: -; D: TRBD2; V: TRBV24-1; J: TRBJ2-5; DNA: TGTGCCACCAGTGCAGGACTAGCGGGAGAAGAGACCCAGTACTTC; CDR3: CATSAGLAGEETQYF
size: -; D: -; V: TRBV28; J: TRBJ1-1; DNA: TGTGCCAGCAGCCAAGGGGGAGCGAACACTGAAGCTTTCTTT; CDR3: CASSQGGANTEAFF
size: once; D: TRBD2; V: TRBV6-5; J: TRBJ2-1; DNA: TGTGCCAGCAGTTACTCACCGGGACTAGCTCGGGATGAGCAGTTCTTC; CDR3: CASSYSPGLARDEQFF
size: -; D: TRBD1; V: TRBV25-1; J: TRBJ1-1; DNA: TGTGCCAGCAGTGATTGGGACAGAATAACTGAAGCTTTCTTT; CDR3: CASSDWDRITEAFF
size: -; D: TRBD1; V: TRBV24-1; J: TRBJ1-5; DNA: TGTGCCACCCACCCTGCTGACAGGGGTGAAGCCAATCAGCCCCAGCATTTT; CDR3: CATHPADRGEANQPQHF
size: -; D: -; V: TRBV5-1; J: TRBJ1-2; DNA: TGCGCCAGCAGATTTAACAGGGACGATGGCTACACCTTC; CDR3: CASRFNRDDGYTF
size: -; D: -; V: TRBV2; J: TRBJ1-5; DNA: TGTGCCAGCAGTGGGGGATGGGCCCAGCATTTT; CDR3: CASSGGWAQHF
size: -; D: TRBD2; V: TRBV4-1; J: TRBJ2-7; DNA: TGCGCCAGCAGCCAAGAGACTAGCGGAGGGGAGCAGTACTTC; CDR3: CASSQETSGGEQYF
size: -; D: -; V: TRBV27; J: TRBJ1-6; DNA: TGTGCCAGCAGTTTATTAAGCTCCTATAATTCACCCCTCCACTTT; CDR3: CASSLLSSYNSPLHF
size: -; D: -; V: TRBV6-5; J: TRBJ1-5; DNA: TGTGCCAGCAGGGACCGGGATGTTAGCGATCAGCCCCAGCATTTT; CDR3: CASRDRDVSDQPQHF
size: once; D: -; V: TRBV6-5; J: TRBJ2-6; DNA: TGTGCCAGCAGTCGGGGGCCGGGTGGGGCCAACGTCCTGACTTTC; CDR3: CASSRGPGGANVLTF
size: -; D: -; V: TRBV28; J: TRBJ1-6; DNA: TGTGCCAGCAGTTGGACTCGTTCACCCCTCCACTTT; CDR3: CASSWTRSPLHF
size: -; D: -; V: TRBV9; J: TRBJ1-2; DNA: TGTGCCAGCAGCGTTTCATCAGGTTCCGACTATGGCTACACCTTC; CDR3: CASSVSSGSDYGYTF
size: -; D: TRBD1; V: TRBV18; J: TRBJ1-2; DNA: TGTGCCAGCTCACCAACAGGGGGCTATGGCTACACCTTC; CDR3: CASSPTGGYGYTF
size: -; D: TRBD1; V: TRBV5-5; J: TRBJ1-2; DNA: TGTGCCAGCAGCTTGGCCGAGGGGACAGTCCCTGGCTACACCTTC; CDR3: CASSLAEGTVPGYTF
size: -; D: -; V: TRBV12-2; J: TRBJ1-5; DNA: TGTGCAAGTCGCTTAGAAGGGGGGCCAGTGAATCAGCCCCAGCATTTT; CDR3: CASRLEGGPVNQPQHF
size: -; D: -; V: TRBV5-8; J: TRBJ1-2; DNA: TGTGCCAGCAGCTTGGGCCGGGCCTGGGCTTCTGGTGGCTACACCTTC; CDR3: CASSLGRAWASGGYTF
size: -; D: -; V: TRBV27; J: TRBJ1-5; DNA: TGTGCCAGCAGTCCAGGGGGCAATCAGCCCCAGCATTTT; CDR3: CASSPGGNQPQHF
size: -; D: -; V: TRBV19; J: TRBJ2-1; DNA: TGTGTCAGTAGTACGGGGCTCTACAATGAGCAGTTCTTC; CDR3: CVSSTGLYNEQFF
size: -; D: TRBD1; V: TRBV18; J: TRBJ1-5; DNA: TGTGCCAGCTCCGCAGGGGGCGAAGGTCAGCCCCAGCATTTT; CDR3: CASSAGGEGQPQHF
size: -; D: TRBD1; V: TRBV24-1; J: TRBJ2-2; DNA: TGTGCCACCAGACAGGGGGTTACCGGGGAGCTGTTTTTT; CDR3: CATRQGVTGELFF
size: few; D: -; V: TRBV19; J: TRBJ1-2; DNA: TGTGCCAGTAGTCCTGAGGGGGGAAGGTATGGCTACACCTTC; CDR3: CASSPEGGRYGYTF
size: -; D: TRBD1; V: TRBV10-2; J: TRBJ2-5; DNA: TGCGCCAGCAGGGAAACAGGGGGCAATTGGGAGACCCAGTACTTC; CDR3: CASRETGGNWETQYF
size: -; D: TRBD1; V: TRBV5-5; J: TRBJ2-2; DNA: TGTGCCAGCAGCACAACGGACAGGGGGGTTTTTGGGGAGCTGTTTTTT; CDR3: CASSTTDRGVFGELFF
size: -; D: -; V: TRBV2; J: TRBJ2-2; DNA: TGTGCCAGCAGGGGGGCGGGTTCGAACACCGGGGAGCTGTTTTTT; CDR3: CASRGAGSNTGELFF
size: -; D: TRBD1; V: TRBV6-2/TRBV6-3; J: TRBJ1-4; DNA: TGTGCCAGCAGTTACCTACAGGGGGCCGCGGGAAAACTGTTTTTT; CDR3: CASSYLQGAAGKLFF
size: -; D: -; V: TRBV9; J: TRBJ1-1; DNA: TGTGCCACGCTTCTAGGTGGGACTCACACTGAAGCTTTCTTT; CDR3: CATLLGGTHTEAFF